A single sample gave rise to the 27 T cell receptor beta chains below, sequenced in a study of T cells after yellow fever vaccination. TCRdb re-called the 5' RACE reads with MiXCR, one entry per CDR3 protein. There are fewer than 400,000 distinct CDR3 sequences in the sample; under 7.5% occur only once, and approximately 15% lies in the top ten. The sequences come from PBMCs, collected 5 days after the yellow fever booster vaccination. These receptors all stem from a man younger than 45 who received the YFV17D yellow fever vaccine.

The CDR3 bases are TGTGCCAGCAGCTCCTTGGACAGGGTGTATGAGCAGTACTTC. This codes for CASSSLDRVYEQYF. The V and J genes are TRBV7-2 and TRBJ2-7; 8 bases agree with TRBD1. The CDR3 contains 14 residues. After removal of 4 bases from V and 7 bases from J, the junction contained 9 bases not matched to a gene. The germline V gene encodes CDR1 SGHTA and CDR2 FQGNSA.

This clonotype was counted a few times. The chain has TRBV7-2 and TRBJ2-1, with 7 positions matching TRBD2. The CDR3 sequence is 14 residues long. Germline values: CDR1 SGHTA, CDR2 FQGNSA. With 11 bases clipped from V and 3 bases from J, the junction kept 10 bases outside the gene matches. The CDR3 is CAGSRLADYNEQFF. The CDR3 DNA reads TGTGCCGGTTCGAGGCTAGCGGACTACAATGAGCAGTTCTTC.

At least ten counts were recorded for this clonotype. This chain uses TRBV29-1 with TRBJ2-2; maybe TRBD1 (6 bases). In germline, CDR1 is SQVTM, CDR2 ANQGSEA. The CDR3 loop spans 13 amino acids. V was cut by 4 bases and J by 5 bases, with 11 bases left in between. CDR3 residues: CSVVRQGTGELFF. The CDR3 region has the DNA TGCAGCGTTGTGCGGCAGGGGACCGGGGAGCTGTTTTTT.

The chain joins TRBV21-1 to TRBJ2-2; TRBD1, the D gene given by the table, was not confirmed from the DNA. TRBV21-1 is a pseudogene locus. CDR3 length: 13 amino acids. CDR3 coding DNA: TGTGCCAGCAGAGAGGGGTGTCCCGGGGAGCTGTTTTTT. Translation: CASREGCPGELFF.

This clonotype has ten or more counts. CDR3: CASSQGSMGIGELFF. The CDR3 DNA follows: TGTGCCAGCAGCCAAGGGAGCATGGGAATCGGGGAGCTGTTTTTT. The genes are TRBV4-2 and TRBJ2-2; no clear D gene. The CDR3 has 15 amino acids. Trimming cost V 1 base and J 7 bases, with 13 bases left between them. From germline, CDR1 is LGHNA and CDR2 YNFKEQ.

The rearrangement joins TRBV5-6 to TRBJ2-1; no reliable D call. From germline, CDR1 is SGHDT and CDR2 YYEEEE. This CDR3 contains 11 residues. V lost 1 base and J lost 9, with 5 bases in between. The CDR3 sequence: CASSLNSEQFF. The CDR3 coding sequence is TGTGCCAGCAGCTTGAATAGTGAGCAGTTCTTC.

This clonotype was observed at least ten times. The genes are TRBV14 and TRBJ2-7; D is ambiguous. Deletions cut 4 bases from V and 3 bases from J, with 16 bases between. CDR3 length: 15 residues. The germline V gene has CDR1 SGHDN and CDR2 FVKESK. CDR3 bases: TGTGCCAGCAGCCCTCCCATGGGGTACAGCTACGAGCAGTACTTC. Amino acid sequence: CASSPPMGYSYEQYF.

At least ten counts were recorded for this clonotype. The V and J genes are TRBV6-5 and TRBJ2-7; 9 bases fit TRBD2. CDR3 length: 13 residues. CDR1 MNHEY and CDR2 SVGAGI come from the germline V gene. V shed 4 bases and J 4 bases; nucleotides not matched to a gene: 2. As DNA, the CDR3 is TGTGCCAGCAGTTTAAGCGGGAGGTACGAGCAGTACTTC. It is translated as CASSLSGRYEQYF.

This clonotype was observed a few times. V is TRBV20-1 and J is TRBJ2-5; D is ambiguous. CDR3 length: 12 amino acids. In germline, CDR1 is DFQATT, CDR2 SNEGSKA (reference sequence). V gave up 3 bases and J gave up 2 bases, with 7 bases separating them. The CDR3 sequence is CSARNRQETQYF. The CDR3 DNA is TGCAGTGCTAGGAACAGACAAGAGACCCAGTACTTC.

The chain has TRBV14 and TRBJ2-3; 10 bases match TRBD2. Per germline, CDR1 SGHDN and CDR2 FVKESK. This CDR3 is 17 amino acids long. After removal of 0 bases from V and 6 bases from J, the junction contained 9 bases not matched to a gene. The CDR3: CASSQDALAGVTDTQYF. DNA of the CDR3: TGTGCCAGCAGCCAAGACGCTCTAGCGGGAGTTACGGATACGCAGTATTTT.

There are a few counts of this clonotype. V usage is TRBV29-1 and J usage is TRBJ2-7; D tentatively fits TRBD1 or TRBD2 (6 bases each). There are 13 residues in the CDR3. Deletions cut 4 bases from V and 3 bases from J, with 13 bases between. The V gene's germline CDR1 is SQVTM and CDR2 ANQGSEA. CDR3 residues: CSVAFEGGYEQYF. The CDR3 DNA follows: TGCAGCGTTGCTTTCGAGGGGGGCTACGAGCAGTACTTC.

This clonotype was counted many times. The gene calls are TRBV6-5 and TRBJ2-7; D gene ambiguous. From germline, CDR1 is MNHEY and CDR2 SVGAGI. Trimming took 2 bases from V and 3 from J, leaving 8 bases between them. The CDR3 has 13 amino acids. This CDR3 reads CASSYRPYYEQYF. DNA for the CDR3: TGTGCCAGCAGTTACAGACCCTACTACGAGCAGTACTTC.

This clonotype was observed many times. The chain links TRBV12-3 or TRBV12-4 to TRBJ2-7, with 7 bases that match TRBD1. This CDR3 is built from 15 residues. With V trimmed by 0 bases and J by 2 bases, 4 bases remained unmatched. The CDR3 loop is CASSLAQGGTYEQYF. The CDR3 region has the DNA TGTGCCAGCAGTTTAGCGCAAGGGGGCACCTACGAGCAGTACTTC.

Only a few counts were recorded for this clonotype. The rearrangement joins TRBV6-2 or TRBV6-3 to TRBJ2-2; no clear D gene. There are 12 residues in the CDR3. The V gene's germline CDR1 is MNHEY and CDR2 SVGEGT. V shed 2 bases and J shed 12 bases, with 10 bases lying between them. This CDR3 is CASSYPPQKLFF. The CDR3 DNA reads as TGTGCCAGCAGTTACCCCCCACAGAAGCTGTTTTTT.

This clonotype was detected ten times or more. The genes are TRBV9 and TRBJ2-1; D unresolved. The germline V and J ends were trimmed by 2 bases and 5 bases, with 14 bases remaining between them. CDR1 is SGDLS, CDR2 YYNGEE, per germline. The CDR3 is 15 amino acids. CDR3 sequence (DNA): TGTGCCAGCAGCGTTGGTCTGGAATCGAACAATGAGCAGTTCTTC. Translating gives CASSVGLESNNEQFF.

The V call is TRBV30, the J call TRBJ2-1; no definite D call. The germline V gene encodes CDR1 GTSNPN and CDR2 SVGIG (reference sequence). V lost 2 bases and J lost 8, with 10 bases in between. This CDR3 comprises 12 residues. The CDR3 sequence is CAWSLLRDEQFF. CDR3 DNA sequence: TGTGCCTGGAGTTTATTACGGGATGAGCAGTTCTTC. Drawing the rest from reference TRBV30 and TRBJ2-1, the complete variable domain is SQTIHQWPATLVQPVGSPLSLECTVEGTSNPNLYWYRQAAGRGLQLLFYSVGIGQISSEVPQNLSASRPQDRQFILSSKKLLLSDSGFYLCAWSLLRDEQFFGPGTRLTVL.

This clonotype came up many times. CDR3 bases: TGCAGCGTTGATGCAGGGCTGGGGCAGTTCTTC. It is translated as CSVDAGLGQFF. The J gene is TRBJ2-1, the V gene TRBV29-1, with D maybe TRBD1 (5 bases). This CDR3 has 11 residues. CDR1 and CDR2 (germline): SQVTM, ANQGSEA. Trimming removed 3 bases from V and 12 bases from J, with 12 bases in between.

This clonotype was counted at least ten times. The chain uses TRBV18 and TRBJ1-6; D not resolved. The germline V gene has CDR1 KGHSH and CDR2 LQKENI. The CDR3 is 13 residues long. Trimming pared 2 bases from V and 8 bases from J, leaving 7 bases between. CDR3 amino acids: CASSPATDSPLHF. The CDR3 DNA reads as TGTGCCAGCTCACCAGCTACGGATTCACCCCTCCACTTT. The variable domain in full, completed from reference TRBV18 and TRBJ1-6, reads NAGVMQNPRHLVRRRGQEARLRCSPMKGHSHVYWYRQLPEEGLKFMVYLQKENIIDESGMPKERFSAEFPKEGPSILRIQQVVRGDSAAYFCASSPATDSPLHFGNGTRLTVT.

This clonotype was found many times. The V and J genes are TRBV28 and TRBJ2-7; 10 nucleotides match TRBD1. Germline values: CDR1 MDHEN, CDR2 SYDVKM. The CDR3 contains 14 residues. Trimming took 4 bases from V and 6 from J; bases not matched to a gene: 6. In DNA, the CDR3 is TGTGCCAGCAGTTCGGGACAGGGGTTTGTCGAGCAGTACTTC. This codes for CASSSGQGFVEQYF.

This clonotype was seen ten or more times. The chain combines TRBV6-5 with TRBJ2-7; a possible D gene is TRBD2 (5 bases). This CDR3 is 17 amino acids long. Trimming shortened V by 0 bases and J by 7 bases, and 22 bases separated the two germline ends. From germline, CDR1 is MNHEY and CDR2 SVGAGI. DNA of the CDR3: TGTGCCAGCAGTTACTCGTTCTCGAGGGAGAATAAAAAGGAGCAGTACTTC. Amino acids: CASSYSFSRENKKEQYF.

This clonotype has more than one count but fewer than ten. The chain recombines TRBV10-3 with TRBJ2-2; D is perhaps TRBD2 (6 bases). V shed 4 bases and J shed 5 bases, with 8 bases lying between them. The CDR3 covers 13 residues. Per germline, CDR1 ENHRY and CDR2 SYGVKD. The CDR3 region has the DNA TGTGCCATCAGTGGTCGGGGGACCGGGGAGCTGTTTTTT. Its protein product is CAISGRGTGELFF.

There are a few counts of this clonotype. The CDR3 sequence is CASSHSFLHYNEQFF. The CDR3 nucleotides read TGTGCCAGCAGTCACAGCTTCCTCCATTACAATGAGCAGTTCTTC. The chain recombines TRBV14 with TRBJ2-1, with D unresolved. The V gene's germline CDR1 is SGHDN and CDR2 FVKESK. V was cut by 6 bases and J by 4 bases, with 16 bases left in between. There are 15 residues in the CDR3.

This clonotype was observed a few times. V usage is TRBV19 and J usage is TRBJ2-2; D possibly uses TRBD1 or TRBD2 (5 bases each). V was clipped by 7 bases and J by 3 bases, with 15 bases between them. Germline CDR1 LNHDA, CDR2 SQIVND (reference sequence). CDR3 length equals 15 residues. CDR3 sequence reads: CASTPRDDHTGELFF. The DNA for the CDR3 is TGTGCCAGTACCCCCAGGGACGACCACACCGGGGAGCTGTTTTTT.

The genes are TRBV20-1 and TRBJ2-3, with D possibly TRBD2 on 6 matching bases. Germline V gene sequence: CDR1 DFQATT, CDR2 SNEGSKA (reference sequence). Between the trimmed V and J ends, which lost 2 bases and 1 base, there was a span of 19 bases. This CDR3 comprises 17 residues. The CDR3 loop reads CSARSRDSGWGTDTQYF. DNA of the CDR3: TGCAGTGCTAGAAGCCGGGACTCAGGGTGGGGCACAGATACGCAGTATTTT.

This clonotype came up a few times. The chain combines TRBV7-2 with TRBJ2-3; TRBD2 agrees at 12 bases. The CDR3 runs to 16 residues. With 5 bases clipped from V and 8 bases from J, the junction kept 11 bases outside the gene matches. CDR1 and CDR2 from the germline V gene are SGHTA and FQGNSA. For the CDR3, the DNA is TGTGCCAGCAGCCCCCGGACTAGCGGGATGAGGGGTACGCAGTATTTT. Translating it yields CASSPRTSGMRGTQYF. Full variable domain (missing parts from reference TRBV7-2 and TRBJ2-3): GAGVSQSPSNKVTEKGKDVELRCDPISGHTALYWYRQSLGQGLEFLIYFQGNSAPDKSGLPSDRFSAERTGGSVSTLTIQRTQQEDSAVYLCASSPRTSGMRGTQYFGPGTRLTVL.

This clonotype was detected ten times or more. The rearrangement links TRBV12-5 to TRBJ2-3, with 7 bases matching TRBD2. The trim removed 2 bases at V and 1 base at J, leaving 6 bases unmatched. The CDR3 has 16 amino acids. Germline-derived CDR1 and CDR2 are LGHNT and FRNRAP. The CDR3 DNA is TGTGCTAGTGGTTTGTCGCGACTAGCCCGCACAGATACGCAGTATTTT. Its translation is CASGLSRLARTDTQYF.

This clonotype has just a few counts. This chain uses TRBV6-1 with TRBJ2-3; D gene unclear. CDR1 and CDR2 (germline): MNHNS, SASEGT. Deletions cut 6 bases from V and 2 bases from J, with 15 bases between. This CDR3 contains 15 residues. The CDR3 loop reads CASRPLRFLTDTQYF. CDR3 coding DNA: TGTGCCAGCAGACCCCTTAGGTTCCTCACAGATACGCAGTATTTT.